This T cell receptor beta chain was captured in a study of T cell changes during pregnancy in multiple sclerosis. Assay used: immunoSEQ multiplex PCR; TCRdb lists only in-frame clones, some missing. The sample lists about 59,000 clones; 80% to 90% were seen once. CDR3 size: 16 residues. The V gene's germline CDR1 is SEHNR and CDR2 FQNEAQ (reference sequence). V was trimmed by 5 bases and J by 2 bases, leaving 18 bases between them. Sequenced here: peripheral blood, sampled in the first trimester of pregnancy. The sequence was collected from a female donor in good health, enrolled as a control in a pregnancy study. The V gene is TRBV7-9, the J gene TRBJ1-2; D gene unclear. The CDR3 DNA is TGTGCCAGCAGCCCTTTGACGGTTAGGGAGAACTATGGCTACACCTTC. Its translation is CASSPLTVRENYGYTF.